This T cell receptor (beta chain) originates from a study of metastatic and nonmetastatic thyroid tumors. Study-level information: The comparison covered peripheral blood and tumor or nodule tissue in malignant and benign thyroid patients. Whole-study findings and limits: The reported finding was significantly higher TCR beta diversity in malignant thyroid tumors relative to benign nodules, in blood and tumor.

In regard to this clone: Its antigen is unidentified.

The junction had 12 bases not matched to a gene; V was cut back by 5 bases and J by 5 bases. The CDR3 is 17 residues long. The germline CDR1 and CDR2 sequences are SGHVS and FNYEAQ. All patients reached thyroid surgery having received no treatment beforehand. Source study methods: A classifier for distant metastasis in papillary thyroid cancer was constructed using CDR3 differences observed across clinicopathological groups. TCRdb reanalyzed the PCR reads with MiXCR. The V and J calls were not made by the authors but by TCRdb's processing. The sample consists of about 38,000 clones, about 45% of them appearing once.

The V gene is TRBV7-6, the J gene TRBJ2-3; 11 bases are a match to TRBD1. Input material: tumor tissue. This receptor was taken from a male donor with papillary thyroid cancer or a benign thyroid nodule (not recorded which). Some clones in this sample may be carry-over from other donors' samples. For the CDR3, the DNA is TGTGCCAGCAGCCCGACCGGGACAGGGGGAGGGCGAGATACGCAGTATTTT. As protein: CASSPTGTGGGRDTQYF.